This is a list of T cell receptor beta chains from one sample in a study of T cell repertoires in aging, cancer and after chemotherapy. One entry per CDR3 protein results from TCRdb running MiXCR on the multiplex PCR reads. Among about 12,000 distinct CDR3 sequences, around 29% were seen once, and the ten largest hold 9.5% to 13%. Input material: blood. The receptors here all came from a human donor in good health. The donor label of this sample is uncertain. The CDR3 runs from the conserved cysteine through the conserved F or W. Each record gives: D gene, J gene, V gene, clone size, CDR3 DNA, CDR3 protein. D genes are given only for firm matches. Not every row has a clone size; where given, it reads once, few, many or a size class.

d_gene: TRBD2
j_gene: TRBJ2-1
v_gene: TRBV12-3/TRBV12-4
abundance: few
CDR3nt: TGTGCCAGCAGTTTAAATCCGGGGACTAGCGGTTTTGAGCAGTTCTTC
CDR3aa: CASSLNPGTSGFEQFF

d_gene: .
j_gene: TRBJ1-1
v_gene: TRBV6-5
abundance: .
CDR3nt: TGTGCCAGCAGCCACAGGGAGGCGGCTTTCTTT
CDR3aa: CASSHREAAFF

d_gene: .
j_gene: TRBJ1-5
v_gene: TRBV12-3/TRBV12-4
abundance: few
CDR3nt: TGTGCCAGCAGTTCTAGCGGGGGGAATCAGCCCCAGCATTTT
CDR3aa: CASSSSGGNQPQHF

d_gene: TRBD1
j_gene: TRBJ1-2
v_gene: TRBV7-4
abundance: .
CDR3nt: TGTGCCAGCAGCCCCCCGGGACAGGGAGCTGGCTACACCTTC
CDR3aa: CASSPPGQGAGYTF

d_gene: TRBD1
j_gene: TRBJ2-6
v_gene: TRBV5-6
abundance: .
CDR3nt: TGTGCCAGCAGCTTGGGGGGGACAGGGGGCTCTGGGGCCAACGTCCTGACTTTC
CDR3aa: CASSLGGTGGSGANVLTF

d_gene: .
j_gene: TRBJ1-2
v_gene: TRBV15
abundance: once
CDR3nt: TGTGTCACCAGCGACCTAGACTATGGCTACACCTTC
CDR3aa: CVTSDLDYGYTF

d_gene: .
j_gene: TRBJ1-2
v_gene: TRBV20-1
abundance: few
CDR3nt: TGCAGTGCTAGAGGACAGGAGTACTATGGCTACACCTTC
CDR3aa: CSARGQEYYGYTF

d_gene: .
j_gene: TRBJ2-2
v_gene: TRBV18
abundance: .
CDR3nt: TGTGCCAGCTCACCACCGAGCACCGGGGAGCTGTTTTTT
CDR3aa: CASSPPSTGELFF

d_gene: TRBD1
j_gene: TRBJ1-4
v_gene: TRBV7-6
abundance: .
CDR3nt: TGTGCCAGCAGCCTAGGACAGGGGACAGATGCAACTAATGAAAAACTGTTTTTT
CDR3aa: CASSLGQGTDATNEKLFF

d_gene: .
j_gene: TRBJ1-5
v_gene: TRBV18
abundance: few
CDR3nt: TGTGCCAGCTCACCAGCCCAGCTTAATCAGCCCCAGCATTTT
CDR3aa: CASSPAQLNQPQHF

d_gene: TRBD1
j_gene: TRBJ1-1
v_gene: TRBV6-5
abundance: few
CDR3nt: TGTGCCAGCAGTTCACCCCGACAGGGGAACACTGAAGCTTTCTTT
CDR3aa: CASSSPRQGNTEAFF

d_gene: TRBD1
j_gene: TRBJ2-1
v_gene: TRBV6-5
abundance: .
CDR3nt: TGTGCCAGCAGTCCCGCCGACAGGGGCAATGAGCAGTTCTTC
CDR3aa: CASSPADRGNEQFF

d_gene: .
j_gene: TRBJ2-1
v_gene: TRBV6-4
abundance: .
CDR3nt: TGTGCCAGCAGTGTACAGGTCAATGAGCAGTTCTTC
CDR3aa: CASSVQVNEQFF

d_gene: .
j_gene: TRBJ2-7
v_gene: TRBV12-3/TRBV12-4
abundance: .
CDR3nt: TGTGCCAGCAGTCCAGCCCCTTCAGGGCACGAGCAGTACTTC
CDR3aa: CASSPAPSGHEQYF

d_gene: .
j_gene: TRBJ1-5
v_gene: TRBV27
abundance: .
CDR3nt: TGTGCCAGCGGTTTATCCAGGGACGGCAATCAGCCCCAGCATTTT
CDR3aa: CASGLSRDGNQPQHF

d_gene: TRBD1
j_gene: TRBJ2-6
v_gene: TRBV19
abundance: .
CDR3nt: TGTGCCAGTAGTATGGGACAGCTCTCTGGGGCCAACGTCCTGACTTTC
CDR3aa: CASSMGQLSGANVLTF

d_gene: .
j_gene: TRBJ2-7
v_gene: TRBV11-1
abundance: medium-sized
CDR3nt: TGTGCCAGCAGCTTCGGGGAAGGCTCCTACGAGCAGTACTTC
CDR3aa: CASSFGEGSYEQYF

d_gene: .
j_gene: TRBJ2-1
v_gene: TRBV7-6
abundance: .
CDR3nt: TGTGCCAGCAGCTTAGCGAGTGAAGATGAGCAGTTCTTC
CDR3aa: CASSLASEDEQFF

d_gene: .
j_gene: TRBJ1-3
v_gene: TRBV12-3/TRBV12-4
abundance: .
CDR3nt: TGTGCCAGCAACTGGGGGCATTCTGGAAACACCATATATTTT
CDR3aa: CASNWGHSGNTIYF

d_gene: .
j_gene: TRBJ1-1
v_gene: TRBV19
abundance: .
CDR3nt: TGTGCCAGTACGAGGGCGGCCCACACTGAAGCTTTCTTT
CDR3aa: CASTRAAHTEAFF

d_gene: TRBD1
j_gene: TRBJ1-2
v_gene: TRBV20-1
abundance: .
CDR3nt: TGCAGTGCTAGAGATCTCGGACAGGGGCATATTGGCTACACCTTC
CDR3aa: CSARDLGQGHIGYTF

d_gene: TRBD2
j_gene: TRBJ2-3
v_gene: TRBV29-1
abundance: .
CDR3nt: TGCAGCGTTGGTCGGAGACTAGCCGGTGATACGCAGTATTTT
CDR3aa: CSVGRRLAGDTQYF

d_gene: .
j_gene: TRBJ1-3
v_gene: TRBV11-1
abundance: once
CDR3nt: TGTGCCAGCAGCCTCGGAGGGGGAAACACCATATATTTT
CDR3aa: CASSLGGGNTIYF

d_gene: TRBD1
j_gene: TRBJ1-3
v_gene: TRBV12-3/TRBV12-4
abundance: .
CDR3nt: TGTGCCAGCAGAACAGGGGGTGGAAACACCATATATTTT
CDR3aa: CASRTGGGNTIYF

d_gene: .
j_gene: TRBJ1-4
v_gene: TRBV18
abundance: .
CDR3nt: TGTGCCAGCTCTCAAGGGAGGGGCTCAACTAATGAAAAACTGTTTTTT
CDR3aa: CASSQGRGSTNEKLFF

d_gene: .
j_gene: TRBJ2-7
v_gene: TRBV18
abundance: .
CDR3nt: TGTGCCAGCTCACCACCTAGGACAGGGAGGGGAGAGCAGTACTTC
CDR3aa: CASSPPRTGRGEQYF

d_gene: .
j_gene: TRBJ2-7
v_gene: TRBV18
abundance: few
CDR3nt: TGTGCCAGCTCGCCGCGGCAGATCTACGAGCAGTACTTC
CDR3aa: CASSPRQIYEQYF

d_gene: TRBD2
j_gene: TRBJ2-3
v_gene: TRBV6-4
abundance: medium-sized
CDR3nt: TGTGCCAGCAGCGAAGCGGGGGCCCCAGATACGCAGTATTTT
CDR3aa: CASSEAGAPDTQYF

d_gene: .
j_gene: TRBJ2-3
v_gene: TRBV5-6
abundance: .
CDR3nt: TGTGCCAGCAGTCCGGACTCTAGCACAGATACGCAGTATTTT
CDR3aa: CASSPDSSTDTQYF

d_gene: .
j_gene: TRBJ2-7
v_gene: TRBV5-1
abundance: .
CDR3nt: TGTGCCAGCCGCCGACGGAGGGGGCCGTGGGAGCAGTACTTC
CDR3aa: CASRRRRGPWEQYF

d_gene: TRBD1
j_gene: TRBJ1-6
v_gene: TRBV20-1
abundance: few
CDR3nt: TGCAGTGCGAAGACAGGGGATGGGAGTTCACCCCTCCACTTT
CDR3aa: CSAKTGDGSSPLHF

d_gene: .
j_gene: TRBJ2-5
v_gene: TRBV6-5
abundance: medium-sized
CDR3nt: TGTGCCAGCACCGAAAGGGCAGCACAAGAGACCCAGTACTTC
CDR3aa: CASTERAAQETQYF

d_gene: TRBD1
j_gene: TRBJ2-7
v_gene: TRBV6-5
abundance: .
CDR3nt: TGTGCCAGCAGTTGGAAACCCGGGACAGGGGCCTACGAGCAGTACTTC
CDR3aa: CASSWKPGTGAYEQYF

d_gene: TRBD1
j_gene: TRBJ2-1
v_gene: TRBV12-3/TRBV12-4
abundance: .
CDR3nt: TGTGCCAGCAACCCGGACAGGGGAACCTACAATGAGCAGTTCTTC
CDR3aa: CASNPDRGTYNEQFF

d_gene: .
j_gene: TRBJ2-2
v_gene: TRBV19
abundance: few
CDR3nt: TGTGCCAGTAGTTTTCGGCCGGACACCGGGGAGCTGTTTTTT
CDR3aa: CASSFRPDTGELFF

d_gene: TRBD1
j_gene: TRBJ2-1
v_gene: TRBV5-4
abundance: .
CDR3nt: TGTGCCAGCAGCTCCGGGACAGGAGATTACAATGAGCAGTTCTTC
CDR3aa: CASSSGTGDYNEQFF

d_gene: .
j_gene: TRBJ2-3
v_gene: TRBV5-6
abundance: .
CDR3nt: TGTGCCAGCAGCGTCCGGGACTCGAGCACAGATACGCAGTATTTT
CDR3aa: CASSVRDSSTDTQYF

d_gene: .
j_gene: TRBJ1-2
v_gene: TRBV24-1
abundance: .
CDR3nt: TGTGCCACCACCTTTTGGGGGGATGGGTATGGCTACACCTTC
CDR3aa: CATTFWGDGYGYTF

d_gene: TRBD1
j_gene: TRBJ1-6
v_gene: TRBV5-1
abundance: .
CDR3nt: TGCGCCAGCAGCTTGACCGGGACAGGGATAAATTCACCCCTCCACTTT
CDR3aa: CASSLTGTGINSPLHF

d_gene: .
j_gene: TRBJ2-2
v_gene: TRBV27
abundance: .
CDR3nt: TGTGCCAGCAGTTTATACGACCATTCGAAGCTGTTTTTT
CDR3aa: CASSLYDHSKLFF

d_gene: TRBD1
j_gene: TRBJ1-2
v_gene: TRBV6-1
abundance: few
CDR3nt: TGTGCCAGCAGTGAACGGGACAGGGCCAGAAAGGGCTACACCTTC
CDR3aa: CASSERDRARKGYTF